Detailed here is one TCR beta chain. As yet, its antigen is unknown. This specimen comes from a study of yellow fever vaccine responses in identical twins. Notes on the study in general: Reportedly, twins' vaccine T cell responses looked partly convergent and partly personalized.

TCRdb redid the calling of the RT-PCR reads with MiXCR, one entry per CDR3 protein. Of more than 1,500 distinct CDR3 sequences in the sample, under 85% are singletons; the top ten hold 28%. Trimming pared 2 bases from V and 8 bases from J, leaving 15 bases between. The CDR3 covers 14 residues. Germline V gives CDR1 LGHNA, CDR2 YSLEER. This sequence joins TRBV4-3 and TRBJ1-2; D is perhaps TRBD1 (6 bases). This specimen was T cells from blood (PBMCs), unsorted or a sorted subset (not recorded which), taken before or after yellow fever vaccination (not recorded which). The clonotype was recovered from a female donor who received the yellow fever vaccine. The CDR3: CASSQPVQGKGYTF. The DNA for the CDR3 is TGCGCCAGCAGCCAACCTGTGCAGGGGAAAGGCTACACCTTC.